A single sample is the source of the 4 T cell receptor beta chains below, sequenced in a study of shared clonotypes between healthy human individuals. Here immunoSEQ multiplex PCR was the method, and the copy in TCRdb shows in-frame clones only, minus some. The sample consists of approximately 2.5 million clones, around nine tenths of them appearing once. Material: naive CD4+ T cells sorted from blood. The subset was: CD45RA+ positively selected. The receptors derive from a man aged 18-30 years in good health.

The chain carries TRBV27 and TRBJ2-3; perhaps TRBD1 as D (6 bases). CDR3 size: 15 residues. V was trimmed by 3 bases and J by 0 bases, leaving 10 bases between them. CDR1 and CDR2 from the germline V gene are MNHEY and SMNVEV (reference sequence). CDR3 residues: CASSLTGTSTDTQYF. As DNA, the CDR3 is TGTGCCAGCAGTTTGACAGGTACTAGCACAGATACGCAGTATTTT.

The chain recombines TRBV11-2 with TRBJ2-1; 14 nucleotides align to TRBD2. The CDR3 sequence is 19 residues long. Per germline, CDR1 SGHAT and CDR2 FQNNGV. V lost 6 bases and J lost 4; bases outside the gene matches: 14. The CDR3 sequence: CASSPGKTSGRVNYNEQFF. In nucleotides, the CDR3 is TGTGCCAGCAGTCCCGGCAAGACTAGCGGGAGGGTAAATTACAATGAGCAGTTCTTC.

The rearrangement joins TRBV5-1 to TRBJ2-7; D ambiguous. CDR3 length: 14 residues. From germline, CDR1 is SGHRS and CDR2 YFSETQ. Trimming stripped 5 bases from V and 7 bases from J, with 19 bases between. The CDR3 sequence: CASRRTPETVEQYF. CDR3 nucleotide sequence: TGCGCCAGCAGGCGGACGCCAGAGACGGTAGAGCAGTACTTC.

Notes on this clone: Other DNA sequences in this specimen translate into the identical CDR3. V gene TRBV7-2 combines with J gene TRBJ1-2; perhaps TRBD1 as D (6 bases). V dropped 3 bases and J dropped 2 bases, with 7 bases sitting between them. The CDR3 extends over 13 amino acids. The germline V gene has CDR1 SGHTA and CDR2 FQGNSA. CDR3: CASSFGGNYGYTF. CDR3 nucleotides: TGTGCCAGCAGCTTCGGGGGCAACTATGGCTACACCTTC.